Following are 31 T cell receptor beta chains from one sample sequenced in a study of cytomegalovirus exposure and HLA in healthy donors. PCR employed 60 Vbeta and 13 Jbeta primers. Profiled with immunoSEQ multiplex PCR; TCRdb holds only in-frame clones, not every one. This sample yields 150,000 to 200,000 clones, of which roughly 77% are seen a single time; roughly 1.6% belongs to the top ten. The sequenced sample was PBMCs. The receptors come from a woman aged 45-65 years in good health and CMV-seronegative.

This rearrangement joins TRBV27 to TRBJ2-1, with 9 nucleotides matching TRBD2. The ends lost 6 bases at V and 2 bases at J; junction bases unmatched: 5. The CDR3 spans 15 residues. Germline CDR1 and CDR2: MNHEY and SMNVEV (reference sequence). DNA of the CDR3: TGTGCCAGCAGATTTAGCGGGAGCCCCTACAATGAGCAGTTCTTC. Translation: CASRFSGSPYNEQFF.

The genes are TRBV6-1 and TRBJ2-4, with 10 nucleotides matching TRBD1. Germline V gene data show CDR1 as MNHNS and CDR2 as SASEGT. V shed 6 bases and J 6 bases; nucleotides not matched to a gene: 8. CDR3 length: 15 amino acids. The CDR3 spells CASSRQGAGRNIQYF. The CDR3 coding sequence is TGTGCCAGCAGCCGACAGGGGGCCGGCAGAAACATTCAGTACTTC.

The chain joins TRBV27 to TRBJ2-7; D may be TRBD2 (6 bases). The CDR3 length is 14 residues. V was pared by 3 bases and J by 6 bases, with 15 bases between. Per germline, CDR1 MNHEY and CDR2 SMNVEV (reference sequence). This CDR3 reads CASSLEGRQSEQYF. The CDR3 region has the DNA TGTGCCAGCAGTTTGGAGGGGAGGCAGTCCGAGCAGTACTTC.

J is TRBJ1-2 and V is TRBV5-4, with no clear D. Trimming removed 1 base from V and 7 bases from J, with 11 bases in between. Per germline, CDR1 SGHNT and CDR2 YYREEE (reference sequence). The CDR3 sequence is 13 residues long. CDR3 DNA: TGTGCCAGCAGCTTGTCACCCGGTCCTGGCTACACCTTC. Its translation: CASSLSPGPGYTF.

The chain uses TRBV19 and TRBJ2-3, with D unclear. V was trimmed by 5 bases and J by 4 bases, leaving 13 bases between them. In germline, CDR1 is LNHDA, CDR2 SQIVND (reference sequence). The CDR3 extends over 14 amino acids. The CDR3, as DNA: TGTGCCAGTAGTCCCCGAGGTTACTCAGATACGCAGTATTTT. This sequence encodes CASSPRGYSDTQYF.

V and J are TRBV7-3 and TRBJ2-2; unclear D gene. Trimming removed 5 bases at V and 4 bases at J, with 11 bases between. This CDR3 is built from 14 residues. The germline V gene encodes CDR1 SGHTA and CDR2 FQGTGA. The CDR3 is CASSQDTTTGELFF. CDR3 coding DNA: TGTGCCAGCAGCCAAGACACGACCACCGGGGAGCTGTTTTTT.

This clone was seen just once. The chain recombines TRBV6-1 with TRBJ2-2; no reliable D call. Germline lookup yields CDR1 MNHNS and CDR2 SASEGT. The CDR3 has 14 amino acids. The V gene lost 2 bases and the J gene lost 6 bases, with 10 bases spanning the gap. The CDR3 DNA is TGTGCCAGCAGTGAACAATGGGCTTCCGGGGAGCTGTTTTTT. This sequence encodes CASSEQWASGELFF.

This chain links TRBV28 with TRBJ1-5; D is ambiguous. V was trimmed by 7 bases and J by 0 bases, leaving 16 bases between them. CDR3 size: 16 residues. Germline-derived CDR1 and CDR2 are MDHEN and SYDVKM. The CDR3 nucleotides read TGTGCCAGCACTACAAGGAGTCTTTATAGCAATCAGCCCCAGCATTTT. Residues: CASTTRSLYSNQPQHF.

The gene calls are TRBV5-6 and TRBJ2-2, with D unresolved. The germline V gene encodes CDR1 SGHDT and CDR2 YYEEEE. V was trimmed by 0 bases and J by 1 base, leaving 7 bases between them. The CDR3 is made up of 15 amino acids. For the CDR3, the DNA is TGTGCCAGCAGCTTGGGGCCAGGGAACACCGGGGAGCTGTTTTTT. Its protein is CASSLGPGNTGELFF.

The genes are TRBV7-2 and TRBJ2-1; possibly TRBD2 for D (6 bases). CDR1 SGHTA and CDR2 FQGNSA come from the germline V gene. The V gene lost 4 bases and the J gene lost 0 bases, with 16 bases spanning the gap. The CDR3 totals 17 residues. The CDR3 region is CASSSRYGGSSYNEQFF. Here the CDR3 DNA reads TGTGCCAGCAGCTCGCGGTACGGGGGAAGCTCCTACAATGAGCAGTTCTTC.

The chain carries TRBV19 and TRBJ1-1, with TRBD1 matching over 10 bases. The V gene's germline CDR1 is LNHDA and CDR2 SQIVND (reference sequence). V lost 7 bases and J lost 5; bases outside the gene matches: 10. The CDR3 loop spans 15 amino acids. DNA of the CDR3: TGTGCCAGTACCATCCTGGGGACAGGGGAAACTGAAGCTTTCTTT. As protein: CASTILGTGETEAFF.

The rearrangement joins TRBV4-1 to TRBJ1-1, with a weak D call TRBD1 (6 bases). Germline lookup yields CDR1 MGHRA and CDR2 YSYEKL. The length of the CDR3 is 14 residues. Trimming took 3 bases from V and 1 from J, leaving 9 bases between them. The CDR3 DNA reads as TGCGCCAGCAGCCATCCGGGACAGAACACTGAAGCTTTCTTT. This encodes CASSHPGQNTEAFF.

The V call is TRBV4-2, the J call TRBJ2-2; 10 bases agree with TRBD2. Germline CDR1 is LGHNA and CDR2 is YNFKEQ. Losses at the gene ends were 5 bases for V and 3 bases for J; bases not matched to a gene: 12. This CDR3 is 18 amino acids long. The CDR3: CASSSTQREGSYTGELFF. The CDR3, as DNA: TGTGCCAGCAGCTCGACGCAGCGGGAGGGATCCTACACCGGGGAGCTGTTTTTT.

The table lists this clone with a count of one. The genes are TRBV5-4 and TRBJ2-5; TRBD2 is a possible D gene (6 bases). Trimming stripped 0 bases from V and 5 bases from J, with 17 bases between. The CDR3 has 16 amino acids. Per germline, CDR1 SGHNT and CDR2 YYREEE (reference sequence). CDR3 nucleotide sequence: TGTGCCAGCAGCTTGGCCGCCTCCCTCGGAGGGGAGACCCAGTACTTC. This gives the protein CASSLAASLGGETQYF.

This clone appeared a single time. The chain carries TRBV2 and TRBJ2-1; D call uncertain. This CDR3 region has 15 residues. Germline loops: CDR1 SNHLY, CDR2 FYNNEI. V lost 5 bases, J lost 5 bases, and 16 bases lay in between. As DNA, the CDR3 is TGTGCCAGCAGTCCTCAAGGAGCAGTCAACAATGAGCAGTTCTTC. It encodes CASSPQGAVNNEQFF.

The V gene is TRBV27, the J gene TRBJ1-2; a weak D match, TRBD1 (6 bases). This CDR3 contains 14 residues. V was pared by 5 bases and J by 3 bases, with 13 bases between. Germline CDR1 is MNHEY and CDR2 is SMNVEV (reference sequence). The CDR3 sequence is CASSPGGGDYGYTF. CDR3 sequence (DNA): TGTGCCAGCAGTCCCGGGGGGGGCGACTATGGCTACACCTTC.

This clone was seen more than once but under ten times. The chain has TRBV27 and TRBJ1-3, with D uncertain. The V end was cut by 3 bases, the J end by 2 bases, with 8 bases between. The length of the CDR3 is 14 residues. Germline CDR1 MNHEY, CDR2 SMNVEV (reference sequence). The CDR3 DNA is TGTGCCAGCAGTTTGGGGAGAGCTGGAAACACCATATATTTT. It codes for CASSLGRAGNTIYF.

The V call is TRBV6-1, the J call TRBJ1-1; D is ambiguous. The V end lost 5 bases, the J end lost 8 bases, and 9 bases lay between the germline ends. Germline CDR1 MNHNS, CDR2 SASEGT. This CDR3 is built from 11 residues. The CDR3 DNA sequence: TGTGCCAGCAGTTACATGGGCGAAGCTTTCTTT. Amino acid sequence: CASSYMGEAFF.

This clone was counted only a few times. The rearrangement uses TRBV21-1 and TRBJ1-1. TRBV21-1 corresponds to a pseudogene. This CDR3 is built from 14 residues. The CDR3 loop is CASSKRGGRTEAFF. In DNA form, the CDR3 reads TGTGCCAGCAGCAAGCGGGGGGGAAGGACTGAAGCTTTCTTT.

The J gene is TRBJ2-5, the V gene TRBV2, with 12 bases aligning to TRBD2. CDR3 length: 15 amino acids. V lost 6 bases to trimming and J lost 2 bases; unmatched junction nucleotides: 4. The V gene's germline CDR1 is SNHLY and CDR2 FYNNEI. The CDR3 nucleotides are TGTGCCAGCAGGTGGACTAGCGGGGTGCAAGAGACCCAGTACTTC. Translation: CASRWTSGVQETQYF.

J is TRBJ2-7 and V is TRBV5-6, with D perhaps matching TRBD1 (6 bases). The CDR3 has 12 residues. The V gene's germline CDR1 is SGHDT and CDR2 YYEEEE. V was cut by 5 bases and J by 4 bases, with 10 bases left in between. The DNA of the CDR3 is TGTGCCAGCAGTGGTGACAGGTACGAGCAGTACTTC. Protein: CASSGDRYEQYF.

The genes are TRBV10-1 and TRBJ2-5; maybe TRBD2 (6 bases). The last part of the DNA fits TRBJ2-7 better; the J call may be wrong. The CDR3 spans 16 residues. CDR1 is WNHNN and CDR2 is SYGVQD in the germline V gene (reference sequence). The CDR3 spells CASRMEGRTPQDEQYF. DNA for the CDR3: TGCGCCAGCAGGATGGAGGGAAGGACCCCCCAAGACGAGCAGTACTTC.

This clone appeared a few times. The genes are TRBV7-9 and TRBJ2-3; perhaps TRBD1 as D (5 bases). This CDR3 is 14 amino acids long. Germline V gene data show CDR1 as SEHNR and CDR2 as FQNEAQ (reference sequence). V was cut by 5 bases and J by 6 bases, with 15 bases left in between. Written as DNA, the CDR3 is TGTGCCAGCAGCCCATCGCGACAGACTGATACGCAGTATTTT. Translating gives CASSPSRQTDTQYF.

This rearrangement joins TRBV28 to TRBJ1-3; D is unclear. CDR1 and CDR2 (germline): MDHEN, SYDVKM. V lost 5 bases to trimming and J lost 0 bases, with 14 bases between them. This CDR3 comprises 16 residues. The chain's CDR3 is CASSPHTVGSGNTIYF. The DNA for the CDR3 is TGTGCCAGCAGTCCCCATACAGTTGGCTCTGGAAACACCATATATTTT.

The CDR3 spells CASGPTSYNSPLHF. The CDR3 DNA reads as TGTGCCAGTGGGCCGACCTCCTATAATTCACCCCTCCACTTT. The rearrangement links TRBV19 to TRBJ1-6; D is unresolved. This CDR3 is built from 14 residues. The V gene's germline CDR1 is LNHDA and CDR2 SQIVND (reference sequence). The ends were cut back, 8 bases at V and 0 bases at J, with 8 bases in the middle.

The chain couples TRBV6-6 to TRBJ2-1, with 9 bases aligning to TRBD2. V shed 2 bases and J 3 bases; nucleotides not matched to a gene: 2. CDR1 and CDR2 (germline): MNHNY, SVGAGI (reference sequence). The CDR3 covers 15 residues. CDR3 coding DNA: TGTGCCAGCAGTTACCAAGCGGGGGGCTACAATGAGCAGTTCTTC. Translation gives CASSYQAGGYNEQFF.

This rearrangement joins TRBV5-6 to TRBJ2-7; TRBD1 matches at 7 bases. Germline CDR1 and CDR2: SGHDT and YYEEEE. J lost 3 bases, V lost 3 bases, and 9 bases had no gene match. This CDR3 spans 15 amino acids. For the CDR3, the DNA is TGTGCCAGCAGCTATGCCCCAGGGGGTAACTACGAGCAGTACTTC. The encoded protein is CASSYAPGGNYEQYF.

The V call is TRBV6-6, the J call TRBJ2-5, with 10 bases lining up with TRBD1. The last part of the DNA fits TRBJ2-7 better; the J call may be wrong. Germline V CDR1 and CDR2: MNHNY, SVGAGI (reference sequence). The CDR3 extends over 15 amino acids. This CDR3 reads CASSFIGTGDYEQYF. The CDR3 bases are TGTGCCAGCAGTTTCATTGGGACAGGGGACTACGAGCAGTACTTC.

This CDR3 is CASSQFQEQPQHF. The CDR3 nucleotides are TGTGCCAGCAGCCAATTTCAGGAACAGCCCCAGCATTTT. The chain uses TRBV4-2 and TRBJ1-5; D gene ambiguous. This CDR3 comprises 13 residues. Trimming stripped 2 bases from V and 7 bases from J, with 9 bases between. CDR1 is LGHNA and CDR2 is YNFKEQ in the germline V gene.

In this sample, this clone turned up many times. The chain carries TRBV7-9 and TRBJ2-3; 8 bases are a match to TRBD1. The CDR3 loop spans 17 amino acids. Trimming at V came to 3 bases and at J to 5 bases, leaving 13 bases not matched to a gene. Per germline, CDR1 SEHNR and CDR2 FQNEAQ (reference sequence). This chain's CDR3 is CASSFRPGQGEKDTQYF. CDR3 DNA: TGTGCCAGCAGCTTCCGGCCCGGACAGGGTGAGAAAGATACGCAGTATTTT.

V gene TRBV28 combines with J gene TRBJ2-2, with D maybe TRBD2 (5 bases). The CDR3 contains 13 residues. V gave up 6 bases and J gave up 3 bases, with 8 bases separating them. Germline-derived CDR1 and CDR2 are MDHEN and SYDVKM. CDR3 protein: CASRRGYTGELFF. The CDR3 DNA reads TGTGCCAGCAGACGGGGTTACACCGGGGAGCTGTTTTTT.